This note documents a single T cell receptor beta chain sequence. Its target is unknown. This sample stems from a study of identical twins. The CDR3 contains 19 residues. V was clipped by 1 base and J by 5 bases; unmatched bases: 12. Per germline, CDR1 LGHDT and CDR2 YNNKEL (reference sequence). Study-wide results and limits: Diverse VJ usage suggested most zero-insertion clonotypes were not invariant T cells.

A universal primer binding site was introduced by template switching. The final cDNA contained unique molecular identifiers. TCRdb called the 5' RACE reads again in MiXCR, with one record for every CDR3 protein. The table records hundreds of thousands of distinct CDR3 sequences, roughly a tenth of them present only once. The chain recombines TRBV3-1 with TRBJ2-5; TRBD2 aligns across 14 bases. The sequence came from a woman in her late teens or twenties in good health. Source material: memory (CD45RO+) T cells sorted from blood. CDR3 sequence: CASSQGPGTSGSWVETQYF. DNA for the CDR3: TGTGCCAGCAGCCAAGGACCCGGGACTAGCGGGAGCTGGGTGGAGACCCAGTACTTC.